This TCR beta chain was identified in a study of control samples from healthy donors and cancer patients (dated by TCRdb to 2018 to 2021). Libraries were built with the immunoSEQ multiplex PCR assay. Sourced from immuneACCESS, this table was stored by TCRdb with only in-frame sequences that have V and J called. A share of the clones is absent; for the studies checked, an unresolved V gene accounts for under half, and the remainder has no known explanation. Within this sample are some 150,000 clones, with over 90% of them counted one time only. Over 2% of the sample goes to the ten largest clones. Comment on this clone: Its antigen is not yet known. No base qualities exist here, and no much larger clone lies one base off it.

From cysteine to phenylalanine, the CDR3 is 14 amino acids long. Of the read, only the CDR3 DNA is kept; its 42 bases are in frame from base 1. Germline trimming: 4 bases from V, 1 base from J; junction bases outside gene matches: 3. Via the germline V gene, CDR1 is SGHRS and CDR2 YFSETQ. The TCR sequence derives from a man aged 45-65 years in good health. Sequencing used blood. The rearrangement joined TRBV5-1 to TRBJ2-5, with TRBD1 matching 8 junction bases. The DNA sequence follows: TGCGCCAGCAGCCACGGACAGGGCCAAGAGACCCAGTACTTC. Translated, it reads CASSHGQGQETQYF.